This is a list of T cell receptor beta chains from one sample in a study of T cell responses to AZD1222 COVID-19 vaccine. Generated by immunoSEQ multiplex PCR, the TCRdb table keeps only in-frame clones and is missing some. The profile covers some 67,000 clones, with under 90% appearing a single time and about 6% taken by the ten largest. Sequencing was performed on peripheral blood, taken 28 days after the second AZD1222 dose. These receptors were collected from an adult who received the AZD1222 COVID-19 vaccine. CDR3s include the opening cysteine and the closing phenylalanine or tryptophan. A D gene is named only where the DNA matches it firmly. Not all rows give a size; the values are once, few, many and, for expanded clones, a class.

D: TRBD1; V: TRBV6-1; J: TRBJ2-7; size: -; CDR3: CASSDLEGQGGDEQYF; DNA: TGTGCCAGCAGTGACCTTGAGGGACAGGGAGGAGACGAGCAGTACTTC
D: -; V: TRBV11-1; J: TRBJ1-1; size: -; CDR3: CASSYKNTEAFF; DNA: TGTGCCAGCAGCTATAAGAACACTGAAGCTTTCTTT
D: -; V: TRBV28; J: TRBJ1-6; size: -; CDR3: CATTTTGDSPLHF; DNA: TGTGCCACCACCACAACGGGGGATTCACCCCTCCACTTT
D: -; V: TRBV29-1; J: TRBJ1-2; size: -; CDR3: CSVDRQDQISYGYTF; DNA: TGCAGCGTTGATCGGCAGGACCAGATCAGCTATGGCTACACCTTC
D: -; V: TRBV6-1; J: TRBJ1-6; size: -; CDR3: CASSEIQTNSPLHF; DNA: TGTGCCAGCAGTGAGATTCAGACCAATTCACCCCTCCACTTT
D: -; V: TRBV1; J: TRBJ2-7; size: -; CDR3: CTSSQRERCSYEQYF; DNA: TGCACCAGCAGCCAACGGGAACGGTGCTCCTACGAGCAGTACTTC
D: -; V: TRBV5-1; J: TRBJ2-2; size: -; CDR3: CASSLVQATNTGELFF; DNA: TGCGCCAGCAGCTTGGTACAGGCGACGAACACCGGGGAGCTGTTTTTT
D: TRBD2; V: TRBV25-1; J: TRBJ2-2; size: -; CDR3: CASSRTSGTTGELFF; DNA: TGTGCCAGCAGCCGGACTAGCGGGACTACCGGGGAGCTGTTTTTT
D: -; V: TRBV7-2; J: TRBJ1-1; size: -; CDR3: CASSATPNTEAFF; DNA: TGTGCCAGCAGCGCCACACCGAACACTGAAGCTTTCTTT
D: -; V: TRBV14; J: TRBJ1-1; size: -; CDR3: CASSQGVNTEAFF; DNA: TGTGCCAGCAGCCAAGGGGTAAACACTGAAGCTTTCTTT
D: -; V: TRBV10-3; J: TRBJ1-1; size: -; CDR3: CAISESESHPKVNTEAFF; DNA: TGTGCCATCAGTGAGTCAGAGAGTCACCCTAAGGTGAACACTGAAGCTTTCTTT
D: -; V: TRBV14; J: TRBJ1-2; size: few; CDR3: CASSQQDRYGYTF; DNA: TGTGCCAGCAGCCAACAAGACAGATATGGCTACACCTTC
D: TRBD1; V: TRBV18; J: TRBJ2-5; size: once; CDR3: CASSGTGIETQYF; DNA: TGTGCCAGCTCAGGGACAGGGATAGAGACCCAGTACTTC
D: -; V: TRBV6-2/TRBV6-3; J: TRBJ1-1; size: -; CDR3: CASSHPPIGGVNTEAFF; DNA: TGTGCCAGCAGTCACCCACCCATCGGCGGGGTGAACACTGAAGCTTTCTTT
D: -; V: TRBV19; J: TRBJ2-3; size: -; CDR3: CASEGEATDTQYF; DNA: TGTGCCAGCGAGGGGGAAGCCACAGATACGCAGTATTTT
D: -; V: TRBV5-1; J: TRBJ1-2; size: -; CDR3: CASSPGHAGYGYTF; DNA: TGCGCCAGCAGCCCGGGACACGCTGGCTATGGCTACACCTTC
D: TRBD1; V: TRBV19; J: TRBJ1-6; size: -; CDR3: CASSTQGTVYNSPLHF; DNA: TGTGCCAGTAGTACCCAGGGGACAGTCTATAATTCACCCCTCCACTTT
D: -; V: TRBV30; J: TRBJ1-2; size: -; CDR3: CAWSGPPRQGERNYGYTF; DNA: TGTGCCTGGAGTGGTCCCCCGAGACAAGGCGAGCGTAACTATGGCTACACCTTC
D: TRBD2; V: TRBV7-6; J: TRBJ2-1; size: -; CDR3: CASTPRTSGYNEQFF; DNA: TGTGCCAGCACCCCAAGGACTAGCGGTTACAATGAGCAGTTCTTC
D: -; V: TRBV11-2; J: TRBJ2-2; size: -; CDR3: CASSFAGRDTGELFF; DNA: TGTGCCAGCAGTTTCGCGGGTAGGGACACCGGGGAGCTGTTTTTT
D: -; V: TRBV7-9; J: TRBJ1-1; size: -; CDR3: CASSYSTEAFF; DNA: TGTGCCAGCAGCTACAGTACTGAAGCTTTCTTT
D: -; V: TRBV3-1/TRBV3-2; J: TRBJ1-5; size: few; CDR3: CASSQDPAEREPQHF; DNA: TGTGCCAGCAGCCAAGATCCGGCGGAGCGGGAGCCCCAGCATTTT
D: -; V: TRBV10-3; J: TRBJ2-7; size: -; CDR3: CAISETDREVTYEQYF; DNA: TGTGCCATCAGCGAAACAGACAGGGAGGTCACCTACGAGCAGTACTTC
D: -; V: TRBV4-3; J: TRBJ1-6; size: -; CDR3: CASSSTTELNSPLHF; DNA: TGCGCCAGCAGCTCTACAACCGAATTGAATTCACCCCTCCACTTT
D: TRBD1; V: TRBV7-2; J: TRBJ2-7; size: -; CDR3: CASSFTGAAYEQYF; DNA: TGTGCCAGCAGCTTCACAGGGGCCGCCTACGAGCAGTACTTC
D: -; V: TRBV4-3; J: TRBJ1-1; size: few; CDR3: CASSQGRVNTEAFF; DNA: TGCGCCAGCAGCCAAGGGAGGGTAAACACTGAAGCTTTCTTT
D: -; V: TRBV27; J: TRBJ2-7; size: -; CDR3: CASRASALTHYEQYF; DNA: TGTGCCAGCAGGGCCAGTGCCCTTACTCACTACGAGCAGTACTTC
D: -; V: TRBV6-2/TRBV6-3; J: TRBJ2-7; size: -; CDR3: CASSYPQGRGYF; DNA: TGTGCCAGCAGTTACCCTCAAGGCCGAGGTTACTTC
D: -; V: TRBV11-3; J: TRBJ2-1; size: -; CDR3: CASSLDPTASYNEQFF; DNA: TGTGCCAGCAGCTTAGATCCAACAGCTTCGTACAATGAGCAGTTCTTC
D: -; V: TRBV27; J: TRBJ1-1; size: -; CDR3: CASSLSGSNTEAFF; DNA: TGTGCCAGCAGTTTATCCGGGAGCAACACTGAAGCTTTCTTT
D: -; V: TRBV18; J: TRBJ1-6; size: -; CDR3: CASSPQKVDGIINSPLHF; DNA: TGTGCCAGCTCACCACAGAAGGTTGACGGAATTATAAATTCACCCCTCCACTTT
D: TRBD1; V: TRBV11-3; J: TRBJ2-3; size: -; CDR3: CASSSGQGADTQYF; DNA: TGTGCCAGCAGCTCGGGACAGGGGGCAGATACGCAGTATTTT
D: TRBD2; V: TRBV10-3; J: TRBJ2-3; size: -; CDR3: CAISESSSGDPTDTQYF; DNA: TGTGCCATCAGTGAGTCTTCTAGCGGGGACCCCACAGATACGCAGTATTTT
D: TRBD2; V: TRBV9; J: TRBJ2-1; size: -; CDR3: CASSFSGPEQFF; DNA: TGTGCCAGCAGCTTTAGCGGGCCTGAGCAGTTCTTC
D: TRBD1; V: TRBV15; J: TRBJ2-5; size: -; CDR3: CATSREGQVGVTQYF; DNA: TGTGCCACCAGCAGAGAGGGACAGGTCGGGGTGACCCAGTACTTC
D: -; V: TRBV27; J: TRBJ1-1; size: -; CDR3: CASSATRGGTEAFF; DNA: TGTGCCAGCAGTGCCACACGGGGGGGTACTGAAGCTTTCTTT
D: -; V: TRBV18; J: TRBJ1-5; size: -; CDR3: CASSPGWNSNQPQHF; DNA: TGTGCCAGCTCACCGGGTTGGAATAGCAATCAGCCCCAGCATTTT
D: TRBD1; V: TRBV5-1; J: TRBJ2-7; size: -; CDR3: CASSLPRQGFYYEQYF; DNA: TGCGCCAGCAGCTTGCCCCGACAGGGGTTTTACTACGAGCAGTACTTC
D: -; V: TRBV6-5; J: TRBJ2-2; size: -; CDR3: CASSPPGVGGELFF; DNA: TGTGCCAGCAGCCCCCCGGGGGTGGGCGGGGAGCTGTTTTTT
D: TRBD1; V: TRBV5-1; J: TRBJ1-1; size: -; CDR3: CASSLRGQTEAFF; DNA: TGCGCCAGCAGCCTCAGGGGGCAGACTGAAGCTTTCTTT
D: TRBD1; V: TRBV6-5; J: TRBJ1-1; size: -; CDR3: CASSLDRGVTEAFF; DNA: TGTGCCAGCAGTTTGGACAGGGGAGTTACTGAAGCTTTCTTT
D: -; V: TRBV7-8; J: TRBJ1-1; size: -; CDR3: CASRYQANTEAFF; DNA: TGTGCCAGCAGGTACCAGGCGAACACTGAAGCTTTCTTT
D: -; V: TRBV28; J: TRBJ1-5; size: -; CDR3: CATRSTGSSLQHF; DNA: TGTGCCACCAGATCGACCGGATCGTCACTCCAGCATTTT
D: -; V: TRBV28; J: TRBJ1-1; size: -; CDR3: CASISPGLNTEAFF; DNA: TGTGCCAGCATCAGCCCAGGGCTGAACACTGAAGCTTTCTTT